Shown below are 12 T cell receptor beta chains from a single sample sequenced in a study of blood T cell repertoires in COVID-19. Sequenced by immunoSEQ multiplex PCR; TCRdb stores in-frame clones only, minus some. The sample lists about 180,000 clones, about 85% seen once, with 2.9% in the top ten. Sequenced input: peripheral blood. The receptors were gathered from a woman in her twenties or thirties with active or convalescent COVID-19.

The chain uses TRBV28 and TRBJ2-7; D is unresolved. This CDR3 comprises 18 residues. Germline lookup yields CDR1 MDHEN and CDR2 SYDVKM. V was trimmed by 8 bases and J by 3 bases, leaving 29 bases between them. This chain's CDR3 is CASPPSNRRSRIYYEQYF. Here the CDR3 DNA reads TGTGCCAGCCCCCCATCGAATCGACGGAGTCGGATCTACTACGAGCAGTACTTC. Supplemented by reference TRBV28 and TRBJ2-7, the full variable domain reads DVKVTQSSRYLVKRTGEKVFLECVQDMDHENMFWYRQDPGLGLRLIYFSYDVKMKEKGDIPEGYSVSREKKERFSLILESASTNQTSMYLCASPPSNRRSRIYYEQYFGPGTRLTVT.

This clone has only a few counts. The V gene is TRBV19, the J gene TRBJ1-5; 7 bases line up with TRBD1. V was pared by 8 bases and J by 0 bases, with 10 bases of the junction left unmatched. This CDR3 has 16 amino acids. Looked up from germline, CDR1 is LNHDA and CDR2 is SQIVND (reference sequence). The CDR3 region has the DNA TGTGCCAGTGGACATAGGACAGGTAATAGCAATCAGCCCCAGCATTTT. Its protein is CASGHRTGNSNQPQHF.

The rearrangement uses TRBV11-2 and TRBJ2-7; 7 nucleotides align to TRBD1. Germline V CDR1 and CDR2: SGHAT, FQNNGV. The CDR3 is 15 residues long. V gave up 5 bases and J gave up 6 bases; unmatched junction bases: 13. The CDR3 region has the DNA TGTGCCAGCAGCCAGGGACAGAATCCCCTTGGCGAGCAGTACTTC. Protein sequence: CASSQGQNPLGEQYF. Drawing the rest from reference TRBV11-2 and TRBJ2-7, the complete variable domain is EAGVAQSPRYKIIEKRQSVAFWCNPISGHATLYWYQQILGQGPKLLIQFQNNGVVDDSQLPKDRFSAERLKGVDSTLKIQPAKLEDSAVYLCASSQGQNPLGEQYFGPGTRLTVT.

The CDR3 here is CAITATGNEKLFF. CDR3 in DNA: TGTGCCATCACGGCGACGGGAAATGAAAAACTGTTTTTT. The chain combines TRBV12-3 or TRBV12-4 with TRBJ1-4; D ambiguous. This CDR3 contains 13 residues. Trimming shortened V by 10 bases and J by 5 bases, and 14 bases separated the two germline ends.

The DNA for the CDR3 is TGTGCCAGCAGCCAAGGAACATGGGAGACTAGCGGGAGGGTGGATGAGCAGTTCTTC. Protein: CASSQGTWETSGRVDEQFF. The J gene is TRBJ2-1, the V gene TRBV4-2; 14 bases fit TRBD2. Germline CDR1 LGHNA, CDR2 YNFKEQ. CDR3 length: 19 amino acids. The trim removed 1 base at V and 8 bases at J, leaving 13 bases unmatched.

The chain combines TRBV7-9 with TRBJ1-2, with a tentative D call TRBD1 (5 bases). Trimming left V 2 bases short and J 4 bases short, with 11 bases between. CDR3 size: 14 residues. The germline V gene has CDR1 SEHNR and CDR2 FQNEAQ (reference sequence). The CDR3, as DNA: TGTGCCAGCAGCTTAATGGGGACTTCCTATGGCTACACCTTC. Its translation is CASSLMGTSYGYTF.

CDR3 sequence reads: CAWRIAGAGYEQYF. For the CDR3, the DNA is TGTGCCTGGAGAATAGCAGGGGCTGGGTACGAGCAGTACTTC. V gene TRBV30 combines with J gene TRBJ2-7; weak D call: TRBD1 (6 bases). V gave up 3 bases and J gave up 4 bases, with 16 bases separating them. Germline lookup yields CDR1 GTSNPN and CDR2 SVGIG (reference sequence). This CDR3 comprises 14 residues.

This chain uses TRBV9 with TRBJ1-1; unclear D gene. Germline assignment: CDR1 SGDLS and CDR2 YYNGEE. This CDR3 has 15 amino acids. The V gene lost 0 bases and the J gene lost 3 bases, with 12 bases spanning the gap. Here the CDR3 reads CASSVEGRVDTEAFF. In nucleotides, the CDR3 is TGTGCCAGCAGCGTAGAAGGGAGGGTGGACACTGAAGCTTTCTTT.

The genes are TRBV7-9 and TRBJ1-1, with 7 bases identical to TRBD1. The V gene end was trimmed by 6 bases and the J gene end by 1 base; junction bases not matched to a gene: 5. The CDR3 length is 14 residues. The germline V gene encodes CDR1 SEHNR and CDR2 FQNEAQ (reference sequence). CDR3 residues: CASRLQGRNTEAFF. In nucleotides, the CDR3 is TGTGCCAGCAGACTACAGGGGAGGAACACTGAAGCTTTCTTT.

The chain links TRBV28 to TRBJ1-3, with D possibly matching TRBD1 (6 bases). The CDR3 length is 16 residues. Trimming took off 2 bases at V and 0 bases at J, with 11 bases between the two ends. Germline V CDR1 and CDR2: MDHEN, SYDVKM. CDR3 sequence reads: CASSLVGRGSGNTIYF. The CDR3 DNA reads TGTGCCAGCAGTTTAGTCGGCAGGGGCTCTGGAAACACCATATATTTT.

The chain links TRBV24-1 to TRBJ1-1; the D gene is possibly TRBD1 (6 bases). The CDR3 length is 13 residues. Trimming pared 9 bases from V and 4 bases from J, leaving 14 bases between. The germline CDR1 and CDR2 sequences are KGHDR and SFDVKD. CDR3 DNA sequence: TGTGCCACCCGGGGGGGGGCAAGCACTGAAGCTTTCTTT. Translation gives CATRGGASTEAFF.

The gene calls are TRBV7-6 and TRBJ2-1; 14 bases are a match to TRBD2. The germline V gene has CDR1 SGHVS and CDR2 FNYEAQ. The ends lost 5 bases at V and 2 bases at J; junction bases unmatched: 5. The CDR3 runs 17 residues. As DNA, the CDR3 is TGTGCCAGCAGCCACCCGGGACTAGCGGGAGCCTACAATGAGCAGTTCTTC. It specifies CASSHPGLAGAYNEQFF.